A single sample is the source of the 19 T cell receptor beta chains below, sequenced in a study of identical twins. TCRdb re-called the 5' RACE reads through MiXCR, storing one row per CDR3 protein. The sample consists of about 490,000 distinct CDR3 sequences, around 15% of them appearing once. These sequences were also reported in another study, on yellow fever vaccine responses in identical twins.

Material: CD4+ T cells sorted from blood. The receptor set was obtained from a woman younger than 35 in good health.

The J gene is TRBJ1-1, the V gene TRBV5-5; a weak D match, TRBD1 (5 bases). Deletions cut 4 bases from V and 2 bases from J, with 12 bases between. The CDR3 runs 14 residues. Germline values: CDR1 SGHKS, CDR2 YYEKEE (reference sequence). The CDR3 reads CASSHGGYNTEAFF. The DNA for the CDR3 is TGTGCCAGCAGCCATGGGGGGTACAACACTGAAGCTTTCTTT.

This clonotype occurred many times. V and J are TRBV5-5 and TRBJ1-1; D is unresolved. Germline V gene lookup returns CDR1 SGHKS and CDR2 YYEKEE (reference sequence). This CDR3 has 14 residues. The V gene lost 0 bases and the J gene lost 2 bases, with 8 bases spanning the gap. The CDR3 nucleotides are TGTGCCAGCAGCTTGGGGCCACTTAACACTGAAGCTTTCTTT. Translated: CASSLGPLNTEAFF.

In its sample, this clonotype was seen once. This chain uses TRBV5-1 with TRBJ2-7, with 15 bases that match TRBD2. J gave up 2 bases and V 0 bases, and 6 bases lay outside the gene matches. There are 18 residues in the CDR3. The germline CDR1 and CDR2 sequences are SGHRS and YFSETQ. In DNA form, the CDR3 reads TGCGCCAGCAGCTTGGTGGGACTAGCGGGAGGAGGCACCTACGAGCAGTACTTC. It is translated as CASSLVGLAGGGTYEQYF.

This clonotype has a handful of counts. The V and J genes are TRBV19 and TRBJ2-1, with TRBD2 matching over 7 bases. V was pared by 7 bases and J by 1 base, with 7 bases of the junction left unmatched. Germline V lookup: CDR1 LNHDA, CDR2 SQIVND (reference sequence). There are 15 residues in the CDR3. The CDR3 nucleotides are TGTGCCAGTAACTTTGGGACTACTTCCTACAATGAGCAGTTCTTC. Its translation is CASNFGTTSYNEQFF.

This clonotype was seen a few times. The gene calls are TRBV5-1 and TRBJ2-7; 7 bases line up with TRBD2. Germline assignment: CDR1 SGHRS and CDR2 YFSETQ. This CDR3 is built from 14 residues. Trimming removed 3 bases from V and 2 bases from J; junction bases left unmatched: 5. The CDR3 nucleotides are TGCGCCAGCAGCTGGACTAGGACTACCTACGAGCAGTACTTC. It encodes CASSWTRTTYEQYF.

This rearrangement joins TRBV25-1 to TRBJ2-7, with TRBD2 matching 9 bases. This CDR3 region has 14 residues. The germline V gene encodes CDR1 MGHDK and CDR2 SYGVNS. Trimming took 4 bases from V and 6 from J; bases not matched to a gene: 7. The CDR3 loop is CASSGGRASGEQYF. The DNA for the CDR3 is TGTGCCAGCAGTGGCGGGAGGGCCTCTGGCGAGCAGTACTTC.

The chain uses TRBV5-1 and TRBJ2-2; 12 nucleotides line up with TRBD2. The CDR3 sequence is 17 residues long. Germline values: CDR1 SGHRS, CDR2 YFSETQ. V was clipped by 1 base and J by 3 bases; unmatched bases: 4. The CDR3 coding sequence is TGCGCCAGCAGCTTGACTAGCGGGGGGACATACACCGGGGAGCTGTTTTTT. Amino acid sequence: CASSLTSGGTYTGELFF.

As concerns this clonotype: Compared with germline, one end of the junction differs, possibly owing to a read error. The chain recombines TRBV20-1 with TRBJ2-1; 10 bases line up with TRBD2. The CDR3 is made up of 14 amino acids. The germline CDR1 and CDR2 sequences are DFQATT and SNEGSKA (reference sequence). The chain's CDR3 is CSASASGSHSELFF. The CDR3 coding sequence is TGCAGTGCCAGTGCTAGCGGGAGTCATTCCGAGCTGTTCTTC.

This clonotype was counted only a few times. J is TRBJ1-6 and V is TRBV5-1; 8 bases agree with TRBD1. CDR1 and CDR2 from the germline V gene are SGHRS and YFSETQ. The CDR3 is 15 amino acids. V lost 2 bases to trimming and J lost 9 bases; unmatched junction nucleotides: 7. DNA of the CDR3: TGCGCCAGCAGCTTAGGACAGGGTGTCAGTTCACCCCTCCACTTT. Encoded protein: CASSLGQGVSSPLHF. Full variable domain (missing parts from reference TRBV5-1 and TRBJ1-6): KAGVTQTPRYLIKTRGQQVTLSCSPISGHRSVSWYQQTPGQGLQFLFEYFSETQRNKGNFPGRFSGRQFSNSRSEMNVSTLELGDSALYLCASSLGQGVSSPLHFGNGTRLTVT.

The gene calls are TRBV7-2 and TRBJ2-1; D unclear. The CDR3 has 17 amino acids. V lost 4 bases to trimming and J lost 0 bases, with 16 bases between them. Per the germline V gene, CDR1 is SGHTA and CDR2 is FQGNSA. As DNA, the CDR3 is TGTGCCAGCAGCTATCCGCCGGCTGTGTTCTCCTACAATGAGCAGTTCTTC. Translating it yields CASSYPPAVFSYNEQFF.

This clonotype came up a few times. The chain recombines TRBV7-6 with TRBJ1-6; D uncertain. Trimming took 5 bases from V and 9 from J, leaving 14 bases between them. The CDR3 length is 14 residues. The germline gives CDR1 SGHVS, CDR2 FNYEAQ. The CDR3 region has the DNA TGTGCCAGCAGCCAGCTTGTATCCCGTTCACCCCTCCACTTT. Its translation is CASSQLVSRSPLHF.

This sequence joins TRBV7-9 and TRBJ1-3; D unresolved. CDR1 and CDR2 from the germline V gene are SEHNR and FQNEAQ (reference sequence). The length of the CDR3 is 13 residues. V gave up 2 bases and J gave up 4 bases, with 6 bases separating them. CDR3 sequence: CASSLYGGNTIYF. DNA for the CDR3: TGTGCCAGCAGCTTATACGGCGGAAACACCATATATTTT.

The rearrangement links TRBV18 to TRBJ1-4, with D perhaps matching TRBD1 (6 bases). This CDR3 contains 14 residues. Germline CDR1 KGHSH, CDR2 LQKENI. Trimming took off 3 bases at V and 8 bases at J, with 13 bases between the two ends. CDR3: CASSPPTGNEKLFF. The CDR3, as DNA: TGTGCCAGCTCACCCCCAACAGGGAACGAAAAACTGTTTTTT.

This clonotype showed up just a few times. The V call is TRBV6-2 or TRBV6-3, the J call TRBJ1-5; D ambiguous. CDR1 and CDR2 (germline): MNHEY, SVGEGT. V lost 5 bases, J lost 6 bases, and 11 bases lay in between. This CDR3 spans 13 amino acids. The CDR3 region has the DNA TGTGCCAGCAGTCCCCCGCACGGTCAGCCCCAGCATTTT. This sequence encodes CASSPPHGQPQHF.

The chain couples TRBV14 to TRBJ1-2; no clear D gene. Trimming stripped 1 base from V and 7 bases from J, with 13 bases between. Per the germline V gene, CDR1 is SGHDN and CDR2 is FVKESK. The CDR3 runs to 14 residues. The CDR3 nucleotides read TGTGCCAGCAGCCAAGTTGGAGGGTTGGTTGGCTACACCTTC. Translating gives CASSQVGGLVGYTF.

This clonotype was seen more than once but under ten times. The V gene is TRBV5-5, the J gene TRBJ2-7, with 14 bases identical to TRBD2. CDR1 is SGHKS and CDR2 is YYEKEE in the germline V gene (reference sequence). Trimming took 4 bases from V and 4 from J; bases not matched to a gene: 7. The CDR3 length is 16 residues. CDR3 protein: CASSGPGTSGRYEQYF. The CDR3, as DNA: TGTGCCAGCAGCGGCCCCGGGACTAGCGGGAGATACGAGCAGTACTTC.

This clonotype was counted only a few times. The V and J genes are TRBV20-1 and TRBJ2-5, with D tentatively TRBD1 (5 bases). Germline V gene lookup returns CDR1 DFQATT and CDR2 SNEGSKA (reference sequence). V was trimmed by 5 bases and J by 4 bases, leaving 11 bases between them. This CDR3 has 12 amino acids. CDR3 nucleotide sequence: TGCAGTGCTCGCGGCAGGGCAGAGACCCAGTACTTC. It codes for CSARGRAETQYF.

A word on this clonotype: The conserved closing phenylalanine or tryptophan is absent in this CDR3, likely reflecting a read error. The chain is built from TRBV5-6 and TRBJ2-7; 11 positions match TRBD2. V lost 2 bases, J lost 3 bases, and 10 bases stayed unmatched. Germline V gene data show CDR1 as SGHDT and CDR2 as YYEEEE. The CDR3 extends over 17 amino acids. The CDR3 DNA sequence: TGTGCCAGCAGCTTTCGGGTAGCGGGAGGGCCGGTCTACGAGCAGTACATC. Protein: CASSFRVAGGPVYEQYI.

This clonotype was seen ten or more times. V is TRBV28 and J is TRBJ2-1; TRBD2 matches at 9 bases. Per germline, CDR1 MDHEN and CDR2 SYDVKM. The V segment lost 5 bases and the J segment 5 bases; nucleotides outside the gene matches: 13. This CDR3 has 17 amino acids. The CDR3: CASSPLRGGGENNEQFF. Here the CDR3 DNA reads TGTGCCAGCAGTCCCCTCCGCGGGGGGGGAGAGAACAATGAGCAGTTCTTC.